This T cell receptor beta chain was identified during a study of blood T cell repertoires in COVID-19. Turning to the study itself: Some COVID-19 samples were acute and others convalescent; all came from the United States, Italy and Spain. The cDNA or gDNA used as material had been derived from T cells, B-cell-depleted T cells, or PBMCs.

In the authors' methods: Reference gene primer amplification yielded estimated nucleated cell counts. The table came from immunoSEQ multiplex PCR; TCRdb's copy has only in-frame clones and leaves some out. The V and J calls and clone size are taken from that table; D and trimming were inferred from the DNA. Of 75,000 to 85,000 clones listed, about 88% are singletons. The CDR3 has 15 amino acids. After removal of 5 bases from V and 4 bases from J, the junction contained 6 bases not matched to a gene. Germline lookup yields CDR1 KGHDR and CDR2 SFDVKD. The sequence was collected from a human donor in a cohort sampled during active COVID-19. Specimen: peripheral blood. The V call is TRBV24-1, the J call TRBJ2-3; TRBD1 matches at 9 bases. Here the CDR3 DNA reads TGTGCCACCAGTGGGGCGGGACAGGGTGCAGATACGCAGTATTTT. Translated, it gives CATSGAGQGADTQYF.